These 18 T cell receptor beta chains share one sample of origin, sequenced in a study of CD8 T cells in ankylosing spondylitis. MiXCR, applied by TCRdb to the 5' RACE reads, yields one record per CDR3 protein. This sample has about 30,000 distinct CDR3 sequences, with approximately 14% found just once. Sequencing was done on a sample of blood. These receptor sequences come from a male donor with ankylosing spondylitis or in good health (not recorded which).

This rearrangement joins TRBV4-3 to TRBJ1-4; TRBD1 is a possible D gene (5 bases). Trimming removed 0 bases from V and 8 bases from J, with 22 bases in between. This CDR3 comprises 18 residues. The germline CDR1 and CDR2 sequences are LGHNA and YSLEER. In DNA, the CDR3 is TGCGCCAGCAGCCAAGATTTGGACCGGGGCGGTAGGAAAGAAAAACTGTTTTTT. Protein product: CASSQDLDRGGRKEKLFF.

This sequence joins TRBV5-1 and TRBJ2-7, with D possibly TRBD2 on 5 matching bases. CDR3 length equals 15 residues. Germline values: CDR1 SGHRS, CDR2 YFSETQ. V dropped 0 bases and J dropped 0 bases, with 10 bases sitting between them. The CDR3 region has the DNA TGCGCCAGCAGCTTGGCCGCGGGTAGCTCCTACGAGCAGTACTTC. Protein sequence: CASSLAAGSSYEQYF.

This clonotype was seen a few times. This chain links TRBV4-3 with TRBJ2-1; D is possibly TRBD1 (6 bases). CDR1 and CDR2 (germline): LGHNA, YSLEER. Deletions cut 4 bases from V and 9 bases from J, with 10 bases between. This CDR3 contains 12 residues. The CDR3 here is CASSLARGEQFF. As DNA, the CDR3 is TGCGCCAGCAGCCTTGCCAGGGGTGAGCAGTTCTTC.

The CDR3 coding sequence is TGTGCCATCAGTGAGCAATCTGATACGCAGTATTTT. Its translation: CAISEQSDTQYF. This rearrangement joins TRBV10-3 to TRBJ2-3, with D hard to call. The CDR3 is 12 residues long. Germline values: CDR1 ENHRY, CDR2 SYGVKD. Trimming left V 2 bases short and J 6 bases short, with 6 bases between.

This clonotype was counted between two and nine times. This chain connects TRBV12-3 or TRBV12-4 to TRBJ2-2; 8 nucleotides match TRBD2. The CDR3 sequence is 16 residues long. The ends lost 5 bases at V and 3 bases at J; junction bases unmatched: 8. The CDR3 sequence is CASSLLTAGDTGELFF. CDR3 sequence (DNA): TGTGCCAGCAGTCTATTAACAGCGGGGGACACCGGGGAGCTGTTTTTT.

The chain combines TRBV5-1 with TRBJ1-4, with 7 bases matching TRBD1. Germline loops: CDR1 SGHRS, CDR2 YFSETQ. The CDR3 is made up of 11 amino acids. V gave up 4 bases and J gave up 11 bases; unmatched junction bases: 2. CDR3: CASSRGQKLFF. Here the CDR3 DNA reads TGCGCCAGCAGCAGGGGACAGAAACTGTTTTTT.

Regarding this clonotype: The junction differs from germline at one of its ends, possibly a read error. This sequence joins TRBV7-7 and TRBJ2-2; D may be TRBD2 (5 bases). From germline, CDR1 is SSHAT and CDR2 FNYEAQ (reference sequence). The CDR3 loop spans 14 amino acids. The CDR3 bases are TGTGCTAGCAGCCTCGAGGGCCTTACCGGGGAGCTGTTTTTT. This codes for CASSLEGLTGELFF.

This clonotype turned up a few times. The chain joins TRBV28 to TRBJ2-7; D is uncertain. CDR1 and CDR2 from the germline V gene are MDHEN and SYDVKM. The CDR3 length is 10 residues. V was cut by 8 bases and J by 3 bases, with 5 bases left in between. CDR3: CASGNYEQYF. The CDR3 coding sequence is TGTGCCAGCGGAAACTACGAGCAGTACTTC.

This clonotype was seen a few times. The chain recombines TRBV7-2 with TRBJ2-2; 9 nucleotides match TRBD2. The V and J ends lost 5 bases and 7 bases, in that order; junction bases with no gene match: 8. CDR1 and CDR2 from the germline V gene are SGHTA and FQGNSA. The CDR3 is made up of 15 amino acids. The CDR3 nucleotides are TGTGCCAGCAGCAAGGGAGCGGGGGGATACGGGGAGCTGTTTTTT. Residues: CASSKGAGGYGELFF.

This clonotype was counted a few times. The chain carries TRBV29-1 and TRBJ1-3, with D perhaps TRBD1 (5 bases). In germline, CDR1 is SQVTM, CDR2 ANQGSEA. Deletions cut 8 bases from V and 3 bases from J, with 11 bases between. The CDR3 length is 12 residues. For the CDR3, the DNA is TGCAGCCACCGGGACGGTGGAAACACCATATATTTT. Translated, it gives CSHRDGGNTIYF. The entire variable domain, with the rest obtained from reference TRBV29-1 and TRBJ1-3, is as follows: SAVISQKPSRDICQRGTSLTIQCQVDSQVTMMFWYRQQPGQSLTLIATANQGSEATYESGFVIDKFPISRPNLTFSTLTVSNMSPEDSSIYLCSHRDGGNTIYFGEGSWLTVV.

The gene calls are TRBV20-1 and TRBJ2-7; maybe TRBD1 (6 bases). The CDR3 is made up of 11 amino acids. Germline-derived CDR1 and CDR2 are DFQATT and SNEGSKA (reference sequence). Trimming removed 5 bases from V and 7 bases from J, with 12 bases in between. The CDR3 coding sequence is TGCAGTGCTCTTGACAGGTGGGAGCAGTACGTC. The encoded protein is CSALDRWEQYV.

This clonotype has only a few counts. V is TRBV28 and J is TRBJ2-4, with 7 bases identical to TRBD2. Germline V CDR1 and CDR2: MDHEN, SYDVKM. The CDR3 is 14 residues long. Unmatched junction bases numbered 6, after V lost 3 bases and J lost 7 bases. This CDR3 is CASSLEASGNIQYF. CDR3 coding DNA: TGTGCCAGCAGTTTGGAGGCTAGCGGTAACATTCAGTACTTC. Filled out from reference TRBV28 and TRBJ2-4, the complete variable domain reads DVKVTQSSRYLVKRTGEKVFLECVQDMDHENMFWYRQDPGLGLRLIYFSYDVKMKEKGDIPEGYSVSREKKERFSLILESASTNQTSMYLCASSLEASGNIQYFGAGTRLSVL.

This chain joins TRBV12-3 or TRBV12-4 and TRBJ1-5; TRBD1 matches 12 bases. The CDR3 is 16 residues long. The junction had 4 bases not matched to a gene; V was cut back by 3 bases and J by 4 bases. This CDR3 reads CASSLGTGGGNQPQHF. CDR3 in DNA: TGTGCCAGCAGTTTGGGGACAGGGGGCGGAAATCAGCCCCAGCATTTT.

The gene calls are TRBV5-5 and TRBJ2-5; TRBD2 is a possible D gene (6 bases). Germline V gene data show CDR1 as SGHKS and CDR2 as YYEKEE (reference sequence). V lost 4 bases, J lost 1 base, and 17 bases lay in between. The CDR3 spans 16 residues. CDR3 residues: CASSKAGKDTQETQYF. The CDR3 nucleotides are TGTGCCAGCAGCAAGGCGGGGAAGGACACCCAAGAGACCCAGTACTTC.

J is TRBJ1-3 and V is TRBV12-3 or TRBV12-4; no firm D call. V was trimmed by 6 bases and J by 1 base, leaving 10 bases between them. The CDR3 is 14 residues long. The CDR3 region is CASSPNGSGNTIYF. CDR3 DNA: TGTGCCAGCAGCCCCAACGGATCTGGAAACACCATATATTTT.

This clonotype was recorded a few times. The genes are TRBV12-3 or TRBV12-4 and TRBJ1-3, with 8 bases that match TRBD1. J lost 2 bases, V lost 4 bases, and 1 base had no gene match. The CDR3 is 14 residues long. CDR3 protein: CASSSQGAGNTIYF. CDR3 nucleotides: TGTGCCAGCAGTTCACAGGGGGCTGGAAACACCATATATTTT.

This clonotype was observed a handful of times. The chain links TRBV12-3 or TRBV12-4 to TRBJ2-2, with 7 positions matching TRBD2. The CDR3 sequence is 15 residues long. V was pared by 5 bases and J by 3 bases, with 6 bases of the junction left unmatched. The CDR3: CASSVSGAHTGELFF. The CDR3 DNA sequence: TGTGCCAGCAGTGTAAGCGGGGCGCACACCGGGGAGCTGTTTTTT.

This clonotype turned up a few times. This chain connects TRBV15 to TRBJ1-3, with 8 bases lining up with TRBD1. With V trimmed by 3 bases and J by 3 bases, 4 bases remained unmatched. The CDR3 has 15 amino acids. From germline, CDR1 is LNHNV and CDR2 YYDKDF (reference sequence). The CDR3 DNA reads TGTGCCACCAGCAGTACTGGACAGGGTGGAAACACCATATATTTT. This encodes CATSSTGQGGNTIYF.